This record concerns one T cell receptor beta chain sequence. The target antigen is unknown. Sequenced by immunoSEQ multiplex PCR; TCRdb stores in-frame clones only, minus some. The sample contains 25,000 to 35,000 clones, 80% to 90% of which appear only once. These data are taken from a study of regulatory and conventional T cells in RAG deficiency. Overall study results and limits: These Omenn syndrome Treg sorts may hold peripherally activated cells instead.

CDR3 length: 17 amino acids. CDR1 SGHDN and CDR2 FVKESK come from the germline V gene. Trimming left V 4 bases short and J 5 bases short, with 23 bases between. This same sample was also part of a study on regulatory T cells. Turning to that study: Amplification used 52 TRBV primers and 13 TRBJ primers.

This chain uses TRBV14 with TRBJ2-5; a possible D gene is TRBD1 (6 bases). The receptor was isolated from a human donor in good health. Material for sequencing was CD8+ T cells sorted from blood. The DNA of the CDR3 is TGTGCCAGCAGCCCCTCCCTTACTTGGGGGCCGGGGGAGACCCAGTACTTC. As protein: CASSPSLTWGPGETQYF. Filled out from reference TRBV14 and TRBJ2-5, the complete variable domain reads EAGVTQFPSHSVIEKGQTVTLRCDPISGHDNLYWYRRVMGKEIKFLLHFVKESKQDESGMPNNRFLAERTGGTYSTLKVQPAELEDSGVYFCASSPSLTWGPGETQYFGPGTRLLVL.